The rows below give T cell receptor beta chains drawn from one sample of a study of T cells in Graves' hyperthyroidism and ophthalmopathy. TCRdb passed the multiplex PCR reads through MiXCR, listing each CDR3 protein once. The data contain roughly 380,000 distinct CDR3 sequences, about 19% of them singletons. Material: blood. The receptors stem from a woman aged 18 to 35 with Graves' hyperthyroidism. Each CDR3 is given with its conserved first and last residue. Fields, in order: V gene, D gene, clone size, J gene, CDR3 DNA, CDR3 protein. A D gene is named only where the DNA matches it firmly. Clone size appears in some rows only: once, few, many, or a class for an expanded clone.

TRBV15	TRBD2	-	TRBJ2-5	TGTGCCACCAGCGCACTAGCGGGGGATATGGAGACCCAGTACTTC	CATSALAGDMETQYF
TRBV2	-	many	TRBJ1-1	TGTGCCAGCAGCGAGGGACCTAGGAACACTGAAGCTTCCTTT	CASSEGPRNTEASF
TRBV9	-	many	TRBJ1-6	TGTGCCAGCAGCGCCTCAGGGAAACCATCCCTCCACTTT	CASSASGKPSLHF
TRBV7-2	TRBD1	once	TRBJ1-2	TGTGCCAGCGGACAGGGTTTGGGCTATGGCTACACCTTC	CASGQGLGYGYTF
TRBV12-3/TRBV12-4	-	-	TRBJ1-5	TGTGCCAGCAGTTTATTGGATAGCAATCACCCCCAGCATTTT	CASSLLDSNHPQHF
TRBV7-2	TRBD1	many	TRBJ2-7	TGTGCCAGCAGCTTGGACAGGGGGGACGAGCAGTACTTC	CASSLDRGDEQYF
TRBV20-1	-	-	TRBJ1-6	TGCAGTGCTGGGTACGTGAGTCGGGGACGGCCTAATTCACCCCTCCACTTT	CSAGYVSRGRPNSPLHF
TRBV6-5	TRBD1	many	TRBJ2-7	TGTGCCAGCAGTCCTAAGGGGACAGGGGTAAACGAGCAGTACTTC	CASSPKGTGVNEQYF
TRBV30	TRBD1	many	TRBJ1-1	TGTGCCTGGCTAAAAATGGACAGGAGGACTGAAGCTTTCTTT	CAWLKMDRRTEAFF
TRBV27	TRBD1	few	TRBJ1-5	TGTGCCAGCAGGTCAGGGGGGGGCAGGCAGCCCCAGCATTTT	CASRSGGGRQPQHF
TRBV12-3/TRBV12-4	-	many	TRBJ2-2	TGTGCCAGCAGCCTGACTCAGGGAATCCCCGGGGAGCTGTTTTTT	CASSLTQGIPGELFF
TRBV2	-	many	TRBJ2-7	TGTGCCAGAGGGACCTCCTACGAGCAGTACTTC	CARGTSYEQYF
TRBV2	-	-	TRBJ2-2	TGTGCCAGTCGACACGAACTTCAGGCTACCAACACCGGGGAGCTGTTTTTT	CASRHELQATNTGELFF
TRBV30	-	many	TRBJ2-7	TGTGCCTGGAGTCTCGCCACAGGGAAATACGAGCAGTACTTC	CAWSLATGKYEQYF
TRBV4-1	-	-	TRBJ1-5	TGCGCCAGCAGCCCCAAATGGGGCCATCAGCCCCAGCATTTT	CASSPKWGHQPQHF
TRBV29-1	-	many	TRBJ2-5	TGCAGCTTTCGACAGGTCCTGCAAGAGACCCAGTACTTC	CSFRQVLQETQYF
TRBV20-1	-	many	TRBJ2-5	TGCAGTGCTGTCTCGAACGCGGTTCTCGAGACCCAGTACTTC	CSAVSNAVLETQYF